Listed below are T cell receptor beta chains from one sample, sequenced in a study of blood T cell repertoires in COVID-19. TCRdb's table, derived via immunoSEQ multiplex PCR, lists solely in-frame clones and lacks some. There are over 120,000 clones in the sample; approximately 89% occur only once, and roughly 1.5% lies in the top ten. The sample was peripheral blood. The source of these receptors is a human donor in a cohort sampled during active COVID-19. Each CDR3 is given with its conserved first and last residue. D genes are given only for firm matches. Clone size is shown for a subset of rows, as once, few, many or a class of expanded clone.

TRBJ2-7,TRBD1,-,TRBV2,TGTGCCAGCAGTGAATTGAGGGGACAGGGGCTCAACGAGCAGTACTTC,CASSELRGQGLNEQYF
TRBJ1-1,-,once,TRBV11-3,TGTGCCAGCAGCCCATTGGGGGGGGGCCCAGCTTTCTTT,CASSPLGGGPAFF
TRBJ2-7,TRBD1,-,TRBV5-1,TGCGCCAGCAGCCCAGCGACAGGGGGGCCCTACGAGCAGTACTTC,CASSPATGGPYEQYF
TRBJ1-1,-,once,TRBV4-1,TGCGCCAGCAGCCAAGATGGATGGAGGACCACTGAAGCTTTCTTT,CASSQDGWRTTEAFF
TRBJ1-2,TRBD1,-,TRBV5-1,TGCGCCAGCAGCTTCGCACTTGGACAGGGGGCAAGGGGCTACACCTTC,CASSFALGQGARGYTF
TRBJ2-2,TRBD1,-,TRBV19,TGTGCCAGTAGCCCCAGGGGGACGAACACCGGGGAGCTGTTTTTT,CASSPRGTNTGELFF
TRBJ1-1,TRBD1,-,TRBV6-5,TGTGCCAGCACCCCAACAGGGGCGCCCACTGAAGCTTTCTTT,CASTPTGAPTEAFF
TRBJ2-3,-,-,TRBV14,TGTGCCAGCACCCCAAGTGTGTTCCAGGGGCCTAGCACAGATACGCAGTATTTT,CASTPSVFQGPSTDTQYF
TRBJ1-1,-,-,TRBV5-1,TGCGCCTCCCGCTCGGGGAGCACTGAAGCTTTCTTT,CASRSGSTEAFF
TRBJ2-3,-,-,TRBV9,TGTGCCAGCAGCGCAGCGATTTTTCCCACAGATACGCAGTATTTT,CASSAAIFPTDTQYF
TRBJ2-2,-,-,TRBV15,TGTGCCACCAGCAGAGATGCGGGGTCGAACACCGGGGAGCTGTTTTTT,CATSRDAGSNTGELFF
TRBJ2-2,-,once,TRBV7-3,TGTGCCAGCAGCTTAAGTTTCGGGACCGGGGAGCTGTTTTTT,CASSLSFGTGELFF
TRBJ1-2,-,-,TRBV11-2,TGTGCCAGCAGCTTAGGACACCCGAACTATGGCTACACCTTC,CASSLGHPNYGYTF
TRBJ1-1,-,once,TRBV3-1/TRBV3-2,TGTGCCAGCAGCCAAGTAAGGGGGTCTGAAGCTTTCTTT,CASSQVRGSEAFF
TRBJ1-4,-,-,TRBV16,TGTGCCAGCAGCCATGCCGGGGAGGGGCTGGGTGAAAAACTGTTTTTT,CASSHAGEGLGEKLFF
TRBJ2-7,TRBD1,few,TRBV7-9,TGTGCCAGCAGCCCTACCGACAGGGACACCTACGAGCAGTACTTC,CASSPTDRDTYEQYF
TRBJ2-7,TRBD2,-,TRBV6-6,TGTGCCAGCAGTTACCGGGGGGCGGGGGGCTCGAACGAGCAGTACTTC,CASSYRGAGGSNEQYF
TRBJ1-5,-,-,TRBV25-1,TGTGCCAGCAGTGAATCGGAGGGGCCCGATAGCAATCAGCCCCAGCATTTT,CASSESEGPDSNQPQHF
TRBJ1-5,TRBD1,-,TRBV6-5,TGTGCCAGCAGCGGGACAGGGATCAGCAATCAGCCCCAGCATTTT,CASSGTGISNQPQHF
TRBJ1-2,TRBD1,-,TRBV7-8,TGTGCCAGCAGCCAGTGGAGGCGGGACAGGGAATCGCATGGCTACACCTTC,CASSQWRRDRESHGYTF
TRBJ2-1,-,-,TRBV7-6,TGTGCCAGCAGCTTTACGGGGGACAATGAGCAGTTCTTC,CASSFTGDNEQFF
TRBJ2-3,-,-,TRBV6-6,TGTGCCAGCAGTTTTCACTACGGGACAGATACGCAGTATTTT,CASSFHYGTDTQYF
TRBJ1-1,-,-,TRBV29-1,TGCAGCGGCACCTGGGGGGACACTGAAGCTTTCTTT,CSGTWGDTEAFF
TRBJ1-2,TRBD1,-,TRBV30,TGTGCCTGGAGTCCGGGACAGGGGGCTGGATATGGCTACACCTTC,CAWSPGQGAGYGYTF
TRBJ2-6,-,-,TRBV11-2,TGTGCCAGCAGTACCCCCAGGGCGGGGGCCAACGTCCTGACTTTC,CASSTPRAGANVLTF
TRBJ2-7,TRBD2,-,TRBV11-2,TGTGCCAGCAGCACAGCGGTGGCTAGCGGGGCGACCTCCTACGAGCAGTACTTC,CASSTAVASGATSYEQYF
TRBJ2-7,-,-,TRBV30,TGTGCCTGGAGTGTTATGGGCGGGGTGGACGAGCAGTACTTC,CAWSVMGGVDEQYF
TRBJ2-2,-,-,TRBV18,TGTGCCAGCTCGGACTCTCATGTCGCAAACACCGGGGAGCTGTTTTTT,CASSDSHVANTGELFF
TRBJ1-1,TRBD1,-,TRBV2,TGTGCCAGCAGTCCATGGACAGGGTGGACTGAAGCTTTCTTT,CASSPWTGWTEAFF
TRBJ2-3,TRBD2,-,TRBV4-3,TGCGCCAGCAGCCCGGAGCGGGGGGGCACAGATACGCAGTATTTT,CASSPERGGTDTQYF
TRBJ2-7,TRBD1,-,TRBV19,TGTGCCAGTAGTAGCGACAGGGGGAAGAGCGAGCAGTACTTC,CASSSDRGKSEQYF
TRBJ1-3,-,-,TRBV18,TGTGCCAGCTCACCATCGGGAAACACCATATATTTT,CASSPSGNTIYF
TRBJ2-3,TRBD2,-,TRBV2,TGTGCCAGCAGTGTTCCTAGCGGGGGGGCCGGTACGCAGTATTTT,CASSVPSGGAGTQYF
TRBJ2-2,-,few,TRBV2,TGTGCCAGCAGCCCCCTGTGGGCCACCGGGGAGCTGTTTTTT,CASSPLWATGELFF
TRBJ1-1,TRBD1,-,TRBV6-6,TGTGCCAGCAGATCTGCCGGGACAGGGACCACTGAAGCTTTCTTT,CASRSAGTGTTEAFF
TRBJ1-4,TRBD1,-,TRBV5-1,TGCGCCAGCAGCTTCGACAGGGCAACTAATGAAAAACTGTTTTTT,CASSFDRATNEKLFF
TRBJ2-6,TRBD1,-,TRBV7-2,TGTGCCAGCAGCTTATTTATTGGGACAGGGGATTCTGGGGCCAACGTCCTGACTTTC,CASSLFIGTGDSGANVLTF
TRBJ2-5,TRBD2,once,TRBV3-1/TRBV3-2,TGTGCCAGCAGCCAAAGCCTCCCCCGACTAGCTCCAGAGACCCAGTACTTC,CASSQSLPRLAPETQYF
TRBJ2-1,TRBD2,-,TRBV5-6,TGTGCCAGCAGCCTCGGCTCCCTAGCGGGGGGCGATGAGCAGTTCTTC,CASSLGSLAGGDEQFF
TRBJ2-7,-,-,TRBV3-1/TRBV3-2,TGTGCCAGCAGCCAATTCGTGGGCCCCTACGAGCAGTACTTC,CASSQFVGPYEQYF
TRBJ2-3,TRBD2,-,TRBV13,TGTGCCAGCAGTTTAGCGGGAAACTACGTTACGCAGTATTTT,CASSLAGNYVTQYF
TRBJ2-5,-,-,TRBV3-1/TRBV3-2,TGTGCCAGCAGCCTGTTGGACAAAAGGGAAGAGACCCAGTACTTC,CASSLLDKREETQYF
TRBJ1-2,TRBD1,-,TRBV4-3,TGCGCCAGCAGCCAGGGGGACAGGACTTATAACTATGGCTACACCTTC,CASSQGDRTYNYGYTF
TRBJ2-3,TRBD2,-,TRBV3-1/TRBV3-2,TGTGCCAGCAGCCAACTAGGACTAGCCAGGACAGATACGCAGTATTTT,CASSQLGLARTDTQYF
TRBJ1-2,-,-,TRBV12-3/TRBV12-4,TGTGCCAGCAGTTTCGCCGGAGACTATGGCTACACCTTC,CASSFAGDYGYTF
TRBJ1-1,TRBD1,-,TRBV6-4,TGTGCCAGCAGTCCGGACAGGTTGAACACTGAAGCTTTCTTT,CASSPDRLNTEAFF
TRBJ2-7,-,-,TRBV4-3,TGCGCCAGCAGCCATCGACCGGGGGTCGAGCAGTACTTC,CASSHRPGVEQYF
TRBJ2-2,TRBD1,-,TRBV7-2,TGTGCCAGCAGCTTTCAGGGGGCAAACACCGGGGAGCTGTTTTTT,CASSFQGANTGELFF
TRBJ2-3,-,once,TRBV3-1/TRBV3-2,TGTGCCAGCAGCCAAGATCCTGCTAGGTTGGGCACAGATACGCAGTATTTT,CASSQDPARLGTDTQYF
TRBJ2-1,TRBD1,-,TRBV14,TGTGCCAGCAGCCAAGGGGGTCCAGGGGGCGCGTACAATGAGCAGTTCTTC,CASSQGGPGGAYNEQFF
TRBJ2-5,-,-,TRBV19,TGTGCCAGTAGTATAGTTGCGACAGGACAGTACCAAGAGACCCAGTACTTC,CASSIVATGQYQETQYF
TRBJ2-5,-,-,TRBV5-1,TGCGCCAGCAGCCTGATAATGGAGGAAGAGACCCAGTACTTC,CASSLIMEEETQYF
TRBJ1-5,TRBD1,-,TRBV27,TGTGCCAGCAGTCCGTCAGACAGGGTAGGCAATCAGCCCCAGCATTTT,CASSPSDRVGNQPQHF
TRBJ2-6,-,-,TRBV4-1,TGCGCCAGCAGCCTAGAAGGGGGAACTGGGGCCAACGTCCTGACTTTC,CASSLEGGTGANVLTF
TRBJ1-2,TRBD1,-,TRBV7-9,TGTGCCAGCAGCTTAGAACAGGGGGCCTTCTTTGGCTACACCTTC,CASSLEQGAFFGYTF